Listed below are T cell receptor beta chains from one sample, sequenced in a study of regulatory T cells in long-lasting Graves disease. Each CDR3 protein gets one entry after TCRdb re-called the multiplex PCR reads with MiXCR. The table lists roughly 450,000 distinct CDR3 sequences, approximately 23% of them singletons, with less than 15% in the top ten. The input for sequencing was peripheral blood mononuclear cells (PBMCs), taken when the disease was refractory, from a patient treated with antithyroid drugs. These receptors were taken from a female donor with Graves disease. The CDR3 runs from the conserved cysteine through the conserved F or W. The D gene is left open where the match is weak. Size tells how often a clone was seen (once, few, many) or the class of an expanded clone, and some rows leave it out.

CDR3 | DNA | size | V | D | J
CASSLGVGTDTQYF | TGTGCCAGCAGCTTAGGGGTGGGCACAGATACGCAGTATTTT | NA | TRBV11-2 | NA | TRBJ2-3
CASRKANQPQHF | TGTGCCAGCAGGAAGGCCAATCAGCCCCAGCATTTT | many | TRBV2 | NA | TRBJ1-5
CASSPQLLDSPLHF | TGTGCCAGCAGCCCTCAGTTACTGGATTCACCCCTCCACTTT | NA | TRBV5-6 | NA | TRBJ1-6
CASRNRPAWDTEAFF | TGTGCCAGCAGAAACAGACCCGCTTGGGACACTGAAGCTTTCTTT | many | TRBV6-1 | NA | TRBJ1-1
CASSLRGFGVMNTEAFF | TGCGCCAGCAGCTTGAGAGGGTTTGGGGTTATGAACACTGAAGCTTTCTTT | few | TRBV5-1 | NA | TRBJ1-1
CASSLTGGRVEYF | TGTGCCAGCAGTTTAACGGGTGGCAGGGTGGAATACTTC | NA | TRBV28 | NA | TRBJ2-7
CASGPYGRGGFKQYF | TGTGCCAGCGGACCCTACGGGCGGGGGGGTTTTAAGCAGTACTTC | many | TRBV27 | TRBD2 | TRBJ2-7
CASSEEARLGNTIYF | TGTGCCAGCAGTGAAGAAGCGCGGCTAGGAAACACCATATATTTT | many | TRBV2 | NA | TRBJ1-3
CASASFSNTEAFF | TGTGCCAGCGCCTCATTTTCGAACACTGAAGCTTTCTTT | few | TRBV28 | NA | TRBJ1-1
CASSQMTQFVAGELFF | TGTGCCAGCAGCCAGATGACACAGTTTGTGGCCGGGGAGCTGTTTTTT | few | TRBV4-2 | NA | TRBJ2-2
CASSLQGAQGYTF | TGTGCCAGCAGCCTTCAGGGGGCCCAGGGCTACACCTTC | few | TRBV7-2 | TRBD1 | TRBJ1-2
CASSFVSGPYSNQPQHF | TGTGCCAGCAGCTTTGTTTCGGGGCCTTATAGCAATCAGCCCCAGCATTTT | NA | TRBV11-2 | NA | TRBJ1-5
CASRSGQGPTYEQYF | TGTGCCAGCAGGTCCGGACAGGGACCGACCTACGAGCAGTACTTC | many | TRBV28 | TRBD1 | TRBJ2-7
CASSRTSGRAGYEQYF | TGTGCCAGCAGTAGGACTAGCGGGAGGGCCGGCTACGAGCAGTACTTC | NA | TRBV2 | TRBD2 | TRBJ2-7
CASSELVDYQETQYF | TGTGCCAGCAGTGAATTGGTGGACTACCAAGAGACCCAGTACTTC | NA | TRBV25-1 | NA | TRBJ2-5
CASSTGTGAQETQYF | TGTGCCAGCAGCACCGGGACAGGCGCCCAAGAGACCCAGTACTTC | NA | TRBV28 | TRBD1 | TRBJ2-5
CASTIQGVNYGYTF | TGTGCCAGCACCATACAGGGCGTTAACTATGGCTACACCTTC | many | TRBV28 | NA | TRBJ1-2
CASSQVDRGYEQYF | TGTGCCAGCAGCCAAGTGGACAGGGGCTACGAGCAGTACTTC | NA | TRBV3-1 | TRBD1 | TRBJ2-7
CSVYGNEQFF | TGCAGTGTGTACGGCAATGAGCAGTTCTTC | few | TRBV20-1 | NA | TRBJ2-1
CASSLGQDNQETQYF | TGTGCCAGCAGCTTAGGACAGGATAACCAAGAGACCCAGTACTTC | many | TRBV11-3 | NA | TRBJ2-5
CASSPSRRMNEKLFF | TGTGCCAGCAGCCCCTCGCGGCGGATGAATGAAAAACTGTTTTTT | NA | TRBV14 | NA | TRBJ1-4
CASSHIRGIQYF | TGTGCCAGCAGCCATATCCGGGGCATTCAGTACTTC | many | TRBV11-2 | NA | TRBJ2-4
CASGWGRQNIQYF | TGTGCCAGCGGATGGGGGCGGCAAAACATTCAGTACTTC | many | TRBV6-1 | NA | TRBJ2-4
CASSPPLEVRELFF | TGTGCCAGCAGCCCCCCTTTGGAGGTCCGGGAGCTGTTTTTT | few | TRBV11-3 | NA | TRBJ2-2
CASSLGGRLSYNEQFF | TGTGCCAGCAGTTTGGGAGGGAGACTCTCCTACAATGAGCAGTTCTTC | NA | TRBV12-3/TRBV12-4 | TRBD2 | TRBJ2-1
CASSQDYYSEQYF | TGTGCCAGCAGCCAAGATTATTACTCCGAGCAGTACTTC | NA | TRBV3-1 | NA | TRBJ2-7
CASRWSRSTDTQYF | TGTGCCAGCAGGTGGAGCCGAAGCACAGATACGCAGTATTTT | NA | TRBV7-2 | NA | TRBJ2-3
CASSISGTDPLGQYF | TGTGCCAGCAGTATTTCTGGGACAGACCCCCTGGGGCAGTACTTC | NA | TRBV27 | TRBD1 | TRBJ2-7
CSASEETQYF | TGCAGTGCTAGTGAAGAGACCCAGTACTTC | few | TRBV20-1 | NA | TRBJ2-5
CASSLLPGAGGPTTGSPLRF | TGTGCCAGCAGTTTATTACCCGGTGCAGGGGGCCCTACCACAGGGTCACCCCTCCGCTTT | NA | TRBV27 | TRBD1 | TRBJ1-6
CASSASTISGELFF | TGTGCCAGCAGCGCCTCCACGATCAGCGGGGAGCTGTTTTTT | many | TRBV7-3 | NA | TRBJ2-2
CASSLVDRGRTEAFF | TGTGCCAGCAGCTTGGTAGACAGGGGCCGGACTGAAGCTTTCTTT | many | TRBV5-6 | TRBD1 | TRBJ1-1
CASSLLTSSGANVLTF | TGTGCCAGCAGCCTGTTGACAAGCTCTGGGGCCAACGTCCTGACTTTC | NA | TRBV5-4 | NA | TRBJ2-6
CASSYSGLGTYEQYF | TGTGCCAGCAGTTACTCGGGGTTAGGTACCTACGAGCAGTACTTC | many | TRBV6-5 | NA | TRBJ2-7
CATRAGHLSNTGELFF | TGTGCCACTCGGGCAGGGCACCTCTCGAACACCGGGGAGCTGTTTTTT | many | TRBV19 | NA | TRBJ2-2
CATSDTGQGTIEQYF | TGTGCCACCAGTGACACGGGACAGGGGACGATCGAGCAGTACTTC | many | TRBV24-1 | TRBD1 | TRBJ2-7
CASSAGSSTGELFF | TGCGCCAGCAGCGCTGGAAGTTCCACCGGGGAGCTGTTTTTT | NA | TRBV5-1 | NA | TRBJ2-2
CASTGQLNTEAFF | TGTGCCAGCACCGGACAGTTGAACACTGAAGCTTTCTTT | many | TRBV6-1 | NA | TRBJ1-1
CASSEERDGQPQHF | TGTGCCAGCAGTGAAGAGAGGGATGGACAGCCCCAGCATTTT | many | TRBV6-1 | NA | TRBJ1-5
CASSIISRGKSYQPQHF | TGTGCCAGTAGTATTATTTCTAGGGGGAAAAGTTATCAGCCCCAGCATTTT | few | TRBV19 | NA | TRBJ1-5
CASSLFWGLGGGVEQYF | TGTGCCAGCAGTTTATTCTGGGGACTGGGGGGCGGGGTAGAGCAGTACTTC | few | TRBV28 | NA | TRBJ2-7
CASSQDNRDYGYTF | TGTGCCAGCAGCCAAGATAACAGGGACTATGGCTACACCTTC | NA | TRBV3-1 | NA | TRBJ1-2
CASCLAGASNGELFF | TGTGCCAGCTGCCTAGCGGGGGCCTCAAACGGGGAGCTGTTTTTT | NA | TRBV6-2/TRBV6-3 | TRBD2 | TRBJ2-2
CASSLRGEAFF | TGTGCCAGCAGTTTGCGGGGCGAAGCTTTCTTT | many | TRBV27 | NA | TRBJ1-1
CASSPPLNTEAFF | TGTGCCAGCAGCCCCCCTTTGAACACTGAAGCTTTCTTT | many | TRBV18 | NA | TRBJ1-1
CASSFTGTGVYNEQFF | TGTGCCAGCAGCTTTACCGGGACAGGGGTCTACAATGAGCAGTTCTTC | NA | TRBV7-2 | TRBD1 | TRBJ2-1
CASSSPGASYEQYF | TGTGCCAGCAGTTCTCCGGGGGCCTCCTACGAGCAGTACTTC | many | TRBV28 | NA | TRBJ2-7
CASSFVEAGDTEAFF | TGTGCCAGCAGCTTCGTCGAGGCGGGGGACACTGAAGCTTTCTTT | NA | TRBV7-9 | NA | TRBJ1-1
CASSPTTFTGFGELFF | TGCGCCAGCAGCCCGACCACCTTTACAGGGTTCGGGGAGCTGTTTTTT | many | TRBV5-1 | NA | TRBJ2-2
CASSYSRQGGSPLHF | TGTGCCAGCAGTTACTCTCGACAGGGAGGCTCACCCCTCCACTTT | NA | TRBV6-5 | TRBD1 | TRBJ1-6
CATSSWGGANYGYTF | TGTGCCACCAGCAGTTGGGGGGGCGCTAACTATGGCTACACCTTC | many | TRBV15 | NA | TRBJ1-2
CASTGVQENTEAFF | TGCGCCAGCACCGGAGTACAGGAGAACACTGAAGCTTTCTTT | few | TRBV5-1 | NA | TRBJ1-1
CASSYSITQKNIQYF | TGTGCCAGCAGTTACTCGATCACCCAGAAAAACATTCAGTACTTC | NA | TRBV6-5 | NA | TRBJ2-4
CASSPLGPNTDTQYF | TGCGCCAGCAGCCCCCTGGGGCCGAACACAGATACGCAGTATTTT | NA | TRBV5-1 | NA | TRBJ2-3
CASSFTEIKPQHF | TGTGCCAGCAGTTTTACAGAGATCAAGCCCCAGCATTTT | NA | TRBV28 | NA | TRBJ1-5
CASSSLLTVFIGGYTF | TGTGCCAGCAGCTCACTTCTGACCGTCTTTATTGGTGGCTACACCTTC | NA | TRBV5-6 | NA | TRBJ1-2
CASGDRGRGNTEAFF | TGTGCCAGTGGGGACAGGGGACGAGGGAACACTGAAGCTTTCTTT | many | TRBV19 | TRBD1 | TRBJ1-1
CASSINDNNYGYTF | TGTGCCAGTAGTATAAATGACAATAACTATGGCTACACCTTC | once | TRBV19 | NA | TRBJ1-2
CASSVASQSNEQYF | TGTGCCAGCAGCGTAGCGTCACAGAGCAACGAGCAGTACTTC | NA | TRBV9 | NA | TRBJ2-7